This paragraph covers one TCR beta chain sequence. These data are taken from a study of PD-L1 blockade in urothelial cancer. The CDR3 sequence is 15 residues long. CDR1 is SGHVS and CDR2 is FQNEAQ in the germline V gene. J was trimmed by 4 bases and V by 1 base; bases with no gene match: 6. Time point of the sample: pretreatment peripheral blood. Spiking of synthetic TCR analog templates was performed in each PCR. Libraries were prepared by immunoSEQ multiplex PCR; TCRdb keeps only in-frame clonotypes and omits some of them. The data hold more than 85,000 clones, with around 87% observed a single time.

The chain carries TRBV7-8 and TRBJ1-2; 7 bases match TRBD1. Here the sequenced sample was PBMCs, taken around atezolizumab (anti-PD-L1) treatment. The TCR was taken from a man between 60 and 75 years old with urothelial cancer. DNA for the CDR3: TGTGCCAGCAGCTTAGGACAGGGAGGTGCCTATGGCTACACCTTC. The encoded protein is CASSLGQGGAYGYTF.